This is a list of T cell receptor beta chains from one sample in a study of vaccination effects on CD4 cells after COVID-19. The antigens of these receptors remain unknown. Data came from immunoSEQ multiplex PCR; TCRdb stores just in-frame clones and leaves some out. The sample holds around 21,000 clones; 60% to 70% are singletons and the top ten take under 14%. This specimen consisted of CD4+ T cells from PBMCs cultured with HCoV-NL63 spike peptides, obtained before COVID-19 vaccination. Receptors were obtained from a human donor who received a COVID-19 vaccine. CDR3s include the opening cysteine and the closing phenylalanine or tryptophan. D genes are given only for firm matches. Rows may omit the clone size; those that give it use once, few, many or a size class.

D: NA; J: TRBJ2-7; size: NA; V: TRBV6-5; CDR3: CASSYSVLDGDEQYF; DNA: TGTGCCAGCAGTTATTCCGTTCTGGACGGAGACGAGCAGTACTTC
D: NA; J: TRBJ2-5; size: NA; V: TRBV30; CDR3: CAWTGRGGETQYF; DNA: TGTGCCTGGACTGGCAGGGGAGGAGAGACCCAGTACTTC
D: NA; J: TRBJ1-1; size: NA; V: TRBV6-1; CDR3: CASSEYWDTEAFF; DNA: TGTGCCAGCAGTGAGTACTGGGACACTGAAGCTTTCTTT
D: TRBD2; J: TRBJ2-1; size: NA; V: TRBV5-1; CDR3: CASSAGLDSYNEQFF; DNA: TGCGCCAGCAGCGCTGGACTAGACTCCTACAATGAGCAGTTCTTC
D: NA; J: TRBJ1-1; size: NA; V: TRBV11-2; CDR3: CASSRTRAAPEAFF; DNA: TGTGCCAGCAGCCGAACTCGGGCTGCGCCAGAAGCTTTCTTT
D: NA; J: TRBJ2-6; size: few; V: TRBV2; CDR3: CASESSGANVLTF; DNA: TGTGCCAGCGAGAGCTCTGGGGCCAACGTCCTGACTTTC
D: TRBD1; J: TRBJ2-2; size: NA; V: TRBV24-1; CDR3: CATSDFGTGGDGGELFF; DNA: TGTGCCACCAGTGATTTCGGGACAGGGGGCGATGGCGGGGAGCTGTTTTTT
D: TRBD1; J: TRBJ1-4; size: NA; V: TRBV5-5; CDR3: CASSLDRGDEKLFF; DNA: TGTGCCAGCAGCCTGGACAGGGGGGACGAAAAACTGTTTTTT
D: NA; J: TRBJ2-2; size: NA; V: TRBV14; CDR3: CASSPDTGELFF; DNA: TGTGCCAGCAGCCCGGACACCGGGGAGCTGTTTTTT
D: TRBD1; J: TRBJ2-2; size: NA; V: TRBV19; CDR3: CASRALDRGLLAGELFF; DNA: TGTGCCAGTAGGGCTCTGGACAGGGGATTGTTAGCCGGGGAGCTGTTTTTT
D: NA; J: TRBJ1-1; size: NA; V: TRBV5-4; CDR3: CASSLEIGSRGTEAFF; DNA: TGTGCCAGCAGCTTGGAGATCGGTAGTAGGGGCACTGAAGCTTTCTTT
D: NA; J: TRBJ1-6; size: NA; V: TRBV6-1; CDR3: CASSEATGKVRSPLHF; DNA: TGTGCCAGCAGTGAAGCGACGGGGAAGGTACGGTCACCCCTCCACTTT
D: NA; J: TRBJ1-2; size: NA; V: TRBV3-1/TRBV3-2; CDR3: CASSQDPQGSGYTF; DNA: TGTGCCAGCAGCCAAGACCCTCAGGGGTCTGGCTACACCTTC
D: NA; J: TRBJ1-2; size: NA; V: TRBV9; CDR3: CASSVVGGQGGYTF; DNA: TGTGCCAGCAGCGTAGTTGGAGGTCAGGGGGGCTACACCTTC
D: NA; J: TRBJ2-1; size: NA; V: TRBV19; CDR3: CASSIGLPHNEQFF; DNA: TGTGCCAGTAGTATAGGGTTACCCCACAATGAGCAGTTCTTC
D: NA; J: TRBJ1-5; size: NA; V: TRBV3-1/TRBV3-2; CDR3: CASSGGPANQPQHF; DNA: TGTGCCAGCAGCGGGGGGCCTGCGAATCAGCCCCAGCATTTT
D: NA; J: TRBJ2-1; size: medium-sized; V: TRBV27; CDR3: CASTWTGSKISYNEQFF; DNA: TGTGCCAGCACCTGGACGGGTTCTAAAATCTCCTACAATGAGCAGTTCTTC
D: TRBD1; J: TRBJ2-7; size: NA; V: TRBV25-1; CDR3: CASSDYTGTGFSYEQYF; DNA: TGTGCCAGCAGTGATTATACCGGGACAGGGTTCTCCTACGAGCAGTACTTC
D: TRBD2; J: TRBJ2-2; size: NA; V: TRBV29-1; CDR3: CSVGSGSGELFF; DNA: TGCAGCGTTGGCAGCGGGAGCGGGGAGCTGTTTTTT
D: NA; J: TRBJ2-1; size: NA; V: TRBV29-1; CDR3: CSVRGGGLGNEQFF; DNA: TGCAGCGTAAGGGGAGGGGGCCTCGGCAATGAGCAGTTCTTC
D: NA; J: TRBJ2-1; size: NA; V: TRBV27; CDR3: CASSLSRGSNEQFF; DNA: TGTGCCAGCAGTTTATCACGGGGGTCGAATGAGCAGTTCTTC
D: NA; J: TRBJ2-3; size: NA; V: TRBV19; CDR3: CASSPMGGGDTQYF; DNA: TGTGCCAGTAGTCCGATGGGGGGTGGAGATACGCAGTATTTT
D: NA; J: TRBJ2-1; size: NA; V: TRBV6-2/TRBV6-3; CDR3: CASSFGRRPYNEQFF; DNA: TGTGCCAGCAGTTTCGGACGGCGCCCCTACAATGAGCAGTTCTTC
D: TRBD1; J: TRBJ1-1; size: NA; V: TRBV9; CDR3: CASSAVGQGRQGMNTEAFF; DNA: TGTGCCAGCAGCGCCGTAGGCCAGGGACGACAGGGCATGAACACTGAAGCTTTCTTT
D: TRBD2; J: TRBJ2-2; size: NA; V: TRBV11-2; CDR3: CASSLRTSGMIGELFF; DNA: TGTGCCAGCAGCCTCCGGACTAGCGGGATGATCGGGGAGCTGTTTTTT
D: TRBD1; J: TRBJ2-3; size: few; V: TRBV5-1; CDR3: CASSIPGQREAF; DNA: TGCGCCAGCAGCATTCCGGGACAGAGAGAAGCTTTT
D: TRBD1; J: TRBJ1-6; size: few; V: TRBV18; CDR3: CASTGQHLENSPLHF; DNA: TGTGCCAGCACGGGACAGCATTTAGAGAATTCACCCCTCCACTTT
D: NA; J: TRBJ2-1; size: NA; V: TRBV27; CDR3: CASRGLGSVYNEQFF; DNA: TGTGCCAGCAGGGGCTTGGGGTCCGTGTACAATGAGCAGTTCTTC
D: NA; J: TRBJ1-2; size: NA; V: TRBV2; CDR3: CASKGEQFYGYTF; DNA: TGTGCCAGCAAGGGAGAACAGTTCTATGGCTACACCTTC
D: NA; J: TRBJ1-2; size: NA; V: TRBV7-9; CDR3: CASSLGSEGHGYTF; DNA: TGTGCCAGCAGCTTAGGGTCCGAGGGACATGGCTACACCTTC
D: TRBD1; J: TRBJ1-3; size: NA; V: TRBV10-3; CDR3: CAIRGQGTSGNTIYF; DNA: TGTGCCATCAGGGGACAGGGTACTTCTGGAAACACCATATATTTT
D: TRBD2; J: TRBJ2-2; size: few; V: TRBV6-1; CDR3: CASSEVAGGNTGELFF; DNA: TGTGCCAGCAGTGAAGTTGCGGGGGGGAACACCGGGGAGCTGTTTTTT
D: TRBD1; J: TRBJ2-7; size: few; V: TRBV3-1/TRBV3-2; CDR3: CASSQGRARDRGFGETYEQYF; DNA: TGTGCCAGCAGCCAAGGAAGGGCGCGGGACAGGGGGTTTGGAGAAACCTACGAGCAGTACTTC
D: NA; J: TRBJ2-3; size: NA; V: TRBV5-7; CDR3: CASRPCGADTQYF; DNA: TGTGCCAGCAGACCTTGTGGGGCAGATACGCAGTATTTT
D: NA; J: TRBJ1-5; size: NA; V: TRBV7-2; CDR3: CASSLKSGDNQPQHF; DNA: TGTGCCAGCAGCTTAAAGAGCGGCGACAATCAGCCCCAGCATTTT
D: TRBD1; J: TRBJ1-3; size: NA; V: TRBV6-5; CDR3: CASSQGAAQRGTIYF; DNA: TGTGCCAGCAGTCAGGGGGCAGCCCAACGGGGCACCATATATTTT
D: TRBD2; J: TRBJ2-3; size: NA; V: TRBV19; CDR3: CASRSSGLYTDTQYF; DNA: TGTGCCAGCCGATCTTCGGGACTATACACAGATACGCAGTATTTT
D: NA; J: TRBJ2-7; size: NA; V: TRBV6-1; CDR3: CASSRGDYYEQYF; DNA: TGTGCCAGCTCCAGGGGAGATTACTACGAGCAGTACTTC
D: NA; J: TRBJ2-5; size: NA; V: TRBV10-3; CDR3: CAISQDRYQETQYF; DNA: TGTGCCATCAGCCAAGACAGGTACCAAGAGACCCAGTACTTC
D: NA; J: TRBJ1-4; size: NA; V: TRBV7-9; CDR3: CASSFTGPLEKLFF; DNA: TGTGCCAGCAGCTTCACAGGGCCTTTGGAGAAACTGTTTTTT
D: TRBD2; J: TRBJ2-1; size: NA; V: TRBV2; CDR3: CASSESGRLHNEQFF; DNA: TGTGCCAGCAGTGAAAGCGGGAGGCTTCACAATGAGCAGTTCTTC
D: TRBD1; J: TRBJ2-2; size: few; V: TRBV6-5; CDR3: CASRRQGASGELFF; DNA: TGTGCCAGCAGGAGACAGGGGGCTTCCGGGGAGCTGTTTTTT
D: NA; J: TRBJ2-5; size: NA; V: TRBV13; CDR3: CASSFPPQETQYF; DNA: TGTGCCAGCAGCTTTCCCCCCCAAGAGACCCAGTACTTC
D: NA; J: TRBJ1-2; size: NA; V: TRBV28; CDR3: CASSSTVNYGYTF; DNA: TGTGCCAGCAGTTCGACAGTAAACTATGGCTACACCTTC
D: NA; J: TRBJ1-2; size: NA; V: TRBV10-1; CDR3: CASSDRGSDGYTF; DNA: TGCGCCAGCAGTGACAGGGGAAGTGATGGCTACACCTTC